A selection of T cell receptor beta chains follows, all from one sample in a study of preoperative IRX-2 immunotherapy in early breast cancer. Method: immunoSEQ multiplex PCR; TCRdb's copy keeps in-frame clones and lacks some. Altogether 43,000 or so clones are present, about 95% being singletons, with the ten largest covering over 1.5%. The sample in question was tumor tissue, obtained after IRX-2 immunotherapy. The receptors were gathered from a human donor with breast cancer. CDR3s include the opening cysteine and the closing phenylalanine or tryptophan. A D gene is named only where the DNA matches it firmly. Clone size appears in some rows only: once, few, many, or a class for an expanded clone.

D gene	J gene	clone size	V gene	CDR3 protein	CDR3 DNA
-	TRBJ1-1	-	TRBV4-2	CASSLLSTEAFF	TGTGCCAGCAGCCTCCTCTCCACGGAAGCTTTCTTT
TRBD2	TRBJ2-3	-	TRBV7-8	CASSLAGAGGDTQYF	TGTGCCAGCAGCTTAGCAGGTGCGGGGGGGGATACGCAGTATTTT
TRBD1	TRBJ1-6	-	TRBV28	CASRRDRGGTYNSPLHF	TGTGCCAGCAGGCGGGACAGGGGAGGGACCTATAATTCACCCCTCCACTTT
-	TRBJ1-2	once	TRBV23-1	CASRHPQRPSNYGYTF	TGCGCCAGCCGTCATCCACAGCGACCCTCAAACTATGGCTACACCTTC
-	TRBJ1-1	-	TRBV6-4	CASSAEENTEAFF	TGTGCCAGCAGTGCCGAGGAGAACACTGAAGCTTTCTTT
-	TRBJ2-5	-	TRBV5-1	CASSLVETQYF	TGCGCCAGCAGCTTGGTCGAGACCCAGTACTTC
-	TRBJ2-5	-	TRBV2	CASRKTDQETQYF	TGTGCCAGCAGAAAGACAGACCAAGAGACCCAGTACTTC
TRBD2	TRBJ2-2	-	TRBV9	CASSALAGGVYGELFF	TGTGCCAGCAGCGCCCTAGCGGGAGGGGTGTATGGGGAGCTGTTTTTT
-	TRBJ1-6	-	TRBV29-1	CSVRDDYDNSPLHF	TGCAGCGTCAGGGATGATTACGATAATTCACCCCTCCACTTT
TRBD2	TRBJ2-7	-	TRBV7-8	CASSLFGLAGASYEQYF	TGTGCCAGCAGCTTATTTGGACTAGCGGGAGCCTCCTACGAGCAGTACTTC
-	TRBJ2-2	-	TRBV18	CASSPAGGQKNTGELFF	TGTGCCAGCTCACCGGCGGGGGGACAGAAGAACACCGGGGAGCTGTTTTTT
-	TRBJ2-7	once	TRBV27	CARGRETGRLDEQYF	TGTGCCAGAGGTCGGGAGACAGGGAGGCTGGACGAGCAGTACTTC
TRBD1	TRBJ1-6	-	TRBV10-1	CASSIDRVSGSPLHF	TGCGCCAGCAGCATCGACAGGGTTTCGGGTTCACCCCTCCACTTT